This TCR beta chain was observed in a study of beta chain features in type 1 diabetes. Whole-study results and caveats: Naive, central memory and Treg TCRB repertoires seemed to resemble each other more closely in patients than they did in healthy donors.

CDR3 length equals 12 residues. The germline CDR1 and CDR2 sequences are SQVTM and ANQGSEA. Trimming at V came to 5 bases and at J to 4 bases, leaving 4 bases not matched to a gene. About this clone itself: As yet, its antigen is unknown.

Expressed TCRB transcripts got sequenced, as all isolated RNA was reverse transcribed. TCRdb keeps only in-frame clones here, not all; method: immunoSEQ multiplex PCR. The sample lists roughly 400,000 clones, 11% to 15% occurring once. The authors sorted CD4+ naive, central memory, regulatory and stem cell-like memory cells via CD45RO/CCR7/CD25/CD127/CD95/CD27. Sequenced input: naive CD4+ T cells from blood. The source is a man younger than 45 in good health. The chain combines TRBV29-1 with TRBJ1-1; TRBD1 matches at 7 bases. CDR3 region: CSVLPGGTEAFF. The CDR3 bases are TGCAGCGTTTTGCCAGGGGGCACTGAAGCTTTCTTT. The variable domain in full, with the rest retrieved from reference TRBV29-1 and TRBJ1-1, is SAVISQKPSRDICQRGTSLTIQCQVDSQVTMMFWYRQQPGQSLTLIATANQGSEATYESGFVIDKFPISRPNLTFSTLTVSNMSPEDSSIYLCSVLPGGTEAFFGQGTRLTVV.